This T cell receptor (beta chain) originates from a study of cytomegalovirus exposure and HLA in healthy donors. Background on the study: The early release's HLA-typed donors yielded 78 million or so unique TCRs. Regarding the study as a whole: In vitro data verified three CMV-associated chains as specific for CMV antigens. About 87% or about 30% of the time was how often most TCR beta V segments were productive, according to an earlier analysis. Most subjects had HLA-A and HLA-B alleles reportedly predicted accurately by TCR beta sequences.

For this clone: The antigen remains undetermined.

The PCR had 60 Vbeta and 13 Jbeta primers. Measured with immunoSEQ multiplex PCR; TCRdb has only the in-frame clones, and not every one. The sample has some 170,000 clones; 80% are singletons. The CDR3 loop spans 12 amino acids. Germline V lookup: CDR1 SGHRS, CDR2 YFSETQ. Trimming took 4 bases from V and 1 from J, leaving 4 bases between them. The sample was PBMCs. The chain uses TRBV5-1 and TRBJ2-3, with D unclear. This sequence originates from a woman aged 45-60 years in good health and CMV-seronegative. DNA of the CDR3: TGCGCCAGCAGCGGAGGCACAGATACGCAGTATTTT. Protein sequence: CASSGGTDTQYF.